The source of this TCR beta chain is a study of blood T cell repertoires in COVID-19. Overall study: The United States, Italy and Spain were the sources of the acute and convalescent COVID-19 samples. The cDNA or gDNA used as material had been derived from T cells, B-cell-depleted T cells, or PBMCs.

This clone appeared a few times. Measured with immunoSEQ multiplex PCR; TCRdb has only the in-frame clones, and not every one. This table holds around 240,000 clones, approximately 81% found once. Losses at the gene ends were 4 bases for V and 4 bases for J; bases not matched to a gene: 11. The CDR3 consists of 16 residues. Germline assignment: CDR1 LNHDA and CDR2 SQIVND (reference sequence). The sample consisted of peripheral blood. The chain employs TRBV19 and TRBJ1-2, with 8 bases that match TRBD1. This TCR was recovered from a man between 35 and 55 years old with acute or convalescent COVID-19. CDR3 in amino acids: CASSRAGGASTYGYTF. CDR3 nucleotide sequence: TGTGCCAGTAGTAGGGCAGGGGGCGCGAGTACCTATGGCTACACCTTC.